The rows below give T cell receptor beta chains drawn from one sample of a study of T-cell memory formation after mild COVID-19. TCRdb fed the 5' RACE reads into MiXCR, producing one record per CDR3 protein. The sample comprises some 100,000 distinct CDR3 sequences, approximately 12% of which are singletons, and about 40% rests with the top ten. The sequenced material came from PBMCs or a T cell subset sorted from them (not recorded which). The origin of the receptors is a man aged 18 to 30 who had mild COVID-19 (a few samples of this study predate the infection). Cell type and time point are not known. CDR3s include the opening cysteine and the closing phenylalanine or tryptophan. Each record gives: J gene, clone size, CDR3 length, V gene, D gene, CDR3 DNA, CDR3 protein. A D gene is named only where the DNA matches it firmly. The listing skips clone size in some rows; elsewhere it reads once, few, many or a size class.

TRBJ1-1 NA 12 TRBV12-5 NA TGTGCTAGTGGTCTCGGTGGCACTGAAGCTTTCTTT CASGLGGTEAFF
TRBJ2-2 many 16 TRBV4-2 NA TGTGCCAGCAGCCCAAATTTGTGGTCGGGCACCGGGGAGCTGTTTTTT CASSPNLWSGTGELFF
TRBJ2-5 few 15 TRBV11-2 TRBD2 TGTGCCAGCAGCTCACGACTAGCGGGGAAAGAGACCCAGTACTTC CASSSRLAGKETQYF
TRBJ2-6 NA 16 TRBV7-9 NA TGTGCCAGCACCGGCTTAAAGAACTCTGGGGCCAACGTCCTGACTTTC CASTGLKNSGANVLTF
TRBJ1-1 NA 13 TRBV25-1 NA TGTGCCAGCAGTGAGCAGGGATACACTGAAGCTTTCTTT CASSEQGYTEAFF
TRBJ1-2 NA 14 TRBV7-8 NA TGTGCCAGCAGCTTAGCGGGGCACATACGGGGCTACACCTTC CASSLAGHIRGYTF
TRBJ2-7 NA 13 TRBV5-5 NA TGTGCCAGCAGCCCGATAGGCTCCTACGAGCAGTACTTC CASSPIGSYEQYF
TRBJ2-2 NA 21 TRBV5-1 TRBD2 TGCGCCAGCAGCCTCGAGACTTCGGGACTAGCGGGGGGAAAGAACACCGGGGAGCTGTTTTTT CASSLETSGLAGGKNTGELFF
TRBJ2-3 many 12 TRBV4-3 NA TGCGCCAGCAGCCACGGTACAGATACGCAGTATTTT CASSHGTDTQYF
TRBJ1-5 few 15 TRBV27 TRBD1 TGTGCCAGCAGTTCGGGACAGGGGATGGGTTGGCCCCAGCATTTT CASSSGQGMGWPQHF
TRBJ2-5 NA 16 TRBV4-2 TRBD2 TGTGCCAGCAGCCAAGAAAGCGGGGGCCCTTCAGAGACCCAGTACTTC CASSQESGGPSETQYF
TRBJ2-1 few 14 TRBV4-3 NA TGCGCCAGCAGCCAAGGGACTACCCGCGGTGAGCAGTTCTTC CASSQGTTRGEQFF
TRBJ2-7 NA 14 TRBV10-3 NA TGTGCCATCGGGGGGGCAGGGGAGGTCGGCGAGCAGTACTTC CAIGGAGEVGEQYF
TRBJ1-1 NA 14 TRBV6-2/TRBV6-3 TRBD1 TGTGCCAGCACCAACAACCGGGACAGGCCTGAAGCTTTCTTT CASTNNRDRPEAFF
TRBJ2-2 many 12 TRBV4-1 NA TGCGCCAGCAGCCAGGGCGGCGGGGAGCTGTTTTTT CASSQGGGELFF
TRBJ2-1 NA 11 TRBV5-4 NA TGTGCCAGCATTCAGGCCAATGAGCAGTTCTTC CASIQANEQFF
TRBJ2-5 NA 13 TRBV20-1 TRBD2 TGCAGTGCTAGACCTAGCGGGAAAGAGACCCAGTACTTC CSARPSGKETQYF
TRBJ1-3 NA 13 TRBV10-3 TRBD1 TGTGCCATCAGTAGACAGGGTAGAAACACCATATATTTT CAISRQGRNTIYF
TRBJ2-7 many 13 TRBV12-3/TRBV12-4 NA TGTGCCAGCAGTTCGTCCAGGCGGGACGAGCAGTACTTC CASSSSRRDEQYF
TRBJ2-7 many 17 TRBV4-1 NA TGCGCCAGCAGCCAAGTACCCCCAGAGGCAGGTATGGGGGAGCAGTACTTC CASSQVPPEAGMGEQYF
TRBJ1-1 few 15 TRBV4-1 NA TGCGCCAGCAGCCCTTCCTACAGGGACGGAACTGAAGCTTTCTTT CASSPSYRDGTEAFF
TRBJ2-1 few 12 TRBV5-1 NA TGCGCCAGCAGCTGGACAGAGAATGAGCAGTTCTTC CASSWTENEQFF
TRBJ2-5 many 13 TRBV12-3/TRBV12-4 NA TGTGCCAGCAGAAACCCAAAGTGGGAGACCCAGTACTTC CASRNPKWETQYF
TRBJ1-1 few 13 TRBV5-5 NA TGTGCCAGCAGCTTGAACCCTGCTACTGAAGCTTTCTTT CASSLNPATEAFF
TRBJ2-2 few 13 TRBV19 TRBD1 TGTGCCAGTACGGCGACAGGGGCCGGGGAGCTGTTTTTT CASTATGAGELFF
TRBJ2-1 few 12 TRBV5-1 NA TGCGCCAGCAGCTTTCCAGCGAATGAGCAGTTCTTC CASSFPANEQFF
TRBJ2-2 NA 14 TRBV7-9 NA TGTGCCAGCGCGGGACGTTCGAACACCGGGGAGCTGTTTTTT CASAGRSNTGELFF
TRBJ2-1 NA 15 TRBV4-1 NA TGCGCCAGCACCTCAGGGGGCGGGGGGGCTCTTGAGCAGTTCTTC CASTSGGGGALEQFF
TRBJ2-5 few 18 TRBV9 TRBD2 TGTGCCAGCAGCCCCGGGACTAGCGGGGGAGAGTACCAAGAGACCCAGTACTTC CASSPGTSGGEYQETQYF